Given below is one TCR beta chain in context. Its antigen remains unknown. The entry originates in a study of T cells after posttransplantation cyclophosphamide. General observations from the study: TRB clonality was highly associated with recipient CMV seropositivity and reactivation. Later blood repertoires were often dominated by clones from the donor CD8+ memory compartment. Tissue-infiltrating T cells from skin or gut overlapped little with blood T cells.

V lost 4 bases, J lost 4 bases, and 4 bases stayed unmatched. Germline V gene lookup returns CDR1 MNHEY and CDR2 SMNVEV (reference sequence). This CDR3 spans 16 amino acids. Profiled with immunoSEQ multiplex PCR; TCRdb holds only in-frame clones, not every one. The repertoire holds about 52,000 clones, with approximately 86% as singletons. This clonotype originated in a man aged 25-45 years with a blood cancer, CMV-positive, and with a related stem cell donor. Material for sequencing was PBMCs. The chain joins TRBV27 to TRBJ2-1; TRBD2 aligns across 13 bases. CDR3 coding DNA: TGTGCCAGCAGTTCACTAGCGGGAGGGCCGTACAATGAGCAGTTCTTC. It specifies CASSSLAGGPYNEQFF.